This TCR beta chain derives from a study of blood T cells in healthy people across ages. Study-wide results and caveats: Older age coincided with a roughly linear decline in TCR beta diversity per million T cells.

To note about this clonotype: Its antigen is undetermined.

The V gene's germline CDR1 is KGHDR and CDR2 SFDVKD. The CDR3 has 13 amino acids. Then a second PCR, running about 6 to 11 cycles, was carried out with a sample-barcoded 5' primer and a J-beta primer mix. One entry per CDR3 protein results from TCRdb running MiXCR on the 5' RACE reads. This table holds hundreds of thousands of distinct CDR3 sequences, more than 40% found once. The sample taken for sequencing was blood. The source is a woman aged 55-75 years in good health. The chain carries TRBV24-1 and TRBJ2-7; 8 nucleotides agree with TRBD1. The DNA end is more similar to TRBJ2-5, so the J call may be wrong. The CDR3 coding sequence is TGTGCCACCGAGAAAGGACAGGGTGGGACCCAGTACTTC. As protein: CATEKGQGGTQYF.